This T cell receptor beta chain was retrieved from a study of Ad26.COV2.S vaccination and SARS-CoV-2 variants. Per germline, CDR1 DFQATT and CDR2 SNEGSKA (reference sequence). The V end was cut by 3 bases, the J end by 3 bases, with 18 bases between. The CDR3 extends over 15 amino acids. The treatment was: around 19 received Ad26.COV2.S at low or high dose, single or two shots; about five received placebo; per-sample allocation not given. On day 63 after the first injection, vaccine and placebo recipients gave samples. The table came from immunoSEQ multiplex PCR; TCRdb's copy has only in-frame clones and leaves some out. The sample records about 240,000 clones, 88% being singletons.

This chain links TRBV20-1 with TRBJ2-7, with D possibly matching TRBD1 (5 bases). The sequenced sample was peripheral blood, obtained in a trial of Ad26.COV2.S vaccine versus placebo. The sequence derives from a person aged 18-65 years who received the Ad26.COV2.S COVID-19 vaccine or a placebo. The DNA for the CDR3 is TGCAGTGCTAGTGACAATGGGGCCCTGGGCTACGAGCAGTACTTC. This sequence encodes CSASDNGALGYEQYF.